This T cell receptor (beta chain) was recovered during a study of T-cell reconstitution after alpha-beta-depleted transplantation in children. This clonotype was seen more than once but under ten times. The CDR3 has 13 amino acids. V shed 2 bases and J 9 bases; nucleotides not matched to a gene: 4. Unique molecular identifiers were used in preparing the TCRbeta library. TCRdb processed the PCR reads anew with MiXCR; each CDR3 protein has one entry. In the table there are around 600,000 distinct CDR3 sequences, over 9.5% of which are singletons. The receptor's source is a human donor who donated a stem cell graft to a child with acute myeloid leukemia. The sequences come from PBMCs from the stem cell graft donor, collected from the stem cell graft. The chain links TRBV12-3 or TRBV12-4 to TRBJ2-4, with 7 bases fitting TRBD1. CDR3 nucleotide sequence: TGTGCCAGCAGTTTAATAGGGGGCCCCATTCAGTACTTC. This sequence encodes CASSLIGGPIQYF.